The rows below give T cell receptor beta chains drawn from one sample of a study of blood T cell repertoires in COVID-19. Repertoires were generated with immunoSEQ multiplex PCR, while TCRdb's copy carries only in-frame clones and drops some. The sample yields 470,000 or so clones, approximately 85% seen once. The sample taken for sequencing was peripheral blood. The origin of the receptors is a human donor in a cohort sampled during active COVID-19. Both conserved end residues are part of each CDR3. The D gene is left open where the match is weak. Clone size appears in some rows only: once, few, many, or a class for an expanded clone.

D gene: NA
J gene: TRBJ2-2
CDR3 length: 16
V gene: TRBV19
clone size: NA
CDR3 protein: CASSIYNRAGTGELFF
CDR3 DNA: TGTGCCAGTAGTATCTACAACAGGGCGGGCACCGGGGAGCTGTTTTTT

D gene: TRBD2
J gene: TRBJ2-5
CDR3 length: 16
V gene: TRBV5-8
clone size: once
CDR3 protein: CASSFAAGGLQETQYF
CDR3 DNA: TGTGCCAGCAGCTTTGCAGCGGGAGGCCTCCAAGAGACCCAGTACTTC

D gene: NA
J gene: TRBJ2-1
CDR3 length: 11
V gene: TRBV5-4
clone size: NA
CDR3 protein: CASSSPVKQFF
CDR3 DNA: TGTGCCAGCAGCTCTCCCGTTAAGCAGTTCTTC

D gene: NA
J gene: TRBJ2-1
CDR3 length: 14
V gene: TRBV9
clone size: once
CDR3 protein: CASSVGQTYNEQFF
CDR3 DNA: TGTGCCAGCAGCGTAGGGCAGACTTACAATGAGCAGTTCTTC

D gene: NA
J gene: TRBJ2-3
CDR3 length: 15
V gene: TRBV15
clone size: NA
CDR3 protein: CATSRDHGGGGTQYF
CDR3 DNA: TGTGCCACCAGCAGAGATCACGGGGGCGGGGGTACGCAGTATTTT

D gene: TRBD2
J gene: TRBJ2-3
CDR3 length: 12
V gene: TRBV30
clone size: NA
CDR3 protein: CAWSPAGETQYF
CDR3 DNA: TGTGCCTGGAGCCCGGCGGGAGAGACGCAGTATTTT

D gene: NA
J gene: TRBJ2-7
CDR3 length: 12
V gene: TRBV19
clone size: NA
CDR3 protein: CASRQGTPKQYF
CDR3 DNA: TGTGCCAGTAGACAAGGGACACCCAAGCAGTACTTC

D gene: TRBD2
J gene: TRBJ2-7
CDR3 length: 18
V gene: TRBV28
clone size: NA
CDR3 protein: CASSPTGNIAGALYEQYF
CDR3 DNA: TGTGCCAGCAGTCCGACAGGGAATATAGCGGGAGCGCTCTACGAGCAGTACTTC

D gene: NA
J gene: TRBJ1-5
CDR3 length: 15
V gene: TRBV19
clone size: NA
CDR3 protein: CASSIQGRRNQPQHF
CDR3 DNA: TGTGCCAGTAGTATACAGGGAAGGCGCAATCAGCCCCAGCATTTT

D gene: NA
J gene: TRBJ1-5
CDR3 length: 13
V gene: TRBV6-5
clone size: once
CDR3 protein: CASSRDSNQPQHF
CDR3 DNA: TGTGCCAGCAGCCGGGATAGCAATCAGCCCCAGCATTTT

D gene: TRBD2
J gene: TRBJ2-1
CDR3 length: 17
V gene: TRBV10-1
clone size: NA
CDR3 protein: CASSALGLAGSHGEQFF
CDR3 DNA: TGCGCCAGCAGTGCACTGGGACTAGCGGGGTCCCACGGGGAGCAGTTCTTC

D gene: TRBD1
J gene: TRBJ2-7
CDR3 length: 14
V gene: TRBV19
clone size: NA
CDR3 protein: CASSLDRGHHEQYF
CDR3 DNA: TGTGCCAGTAGTTTGGACAGGGGGCACCACGAGCAGTACTTC

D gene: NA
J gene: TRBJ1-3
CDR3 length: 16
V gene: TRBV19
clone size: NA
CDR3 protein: CASSPREGEPGNTIYF
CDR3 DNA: TGTGCCAGTAGTCCCCGGGAGGGAGAACCTGGAAACACCATATATTTT

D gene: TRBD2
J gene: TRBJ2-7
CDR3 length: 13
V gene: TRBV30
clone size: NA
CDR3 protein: CAFSSGSTYEQYF
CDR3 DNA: TGTGCCTTCTCTAGCGGGAGTACCTACGAGCAGTACTTC

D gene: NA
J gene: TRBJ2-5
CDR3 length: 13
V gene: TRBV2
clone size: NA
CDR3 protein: CASRRDFQETQYF
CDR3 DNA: TGTGCCAGCAGAAGGGACTTCCAAGAGACCCAGTACTTC

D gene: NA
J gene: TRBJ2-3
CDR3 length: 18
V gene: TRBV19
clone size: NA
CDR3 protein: CASSTKGQRLSSTDTQYF
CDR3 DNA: TGTGCCAGTAGTACCAAAGGACAAAGGTTGTCTAGCACAGATACGCAGTATTTT

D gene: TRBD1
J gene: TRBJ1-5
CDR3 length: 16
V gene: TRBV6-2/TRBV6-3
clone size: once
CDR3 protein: CASSYDRGVGNQPQHF
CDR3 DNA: TGTGCCAGCAGTTACGACAGGGGGGTCGGCAATCAGCCCCAGCATTTT

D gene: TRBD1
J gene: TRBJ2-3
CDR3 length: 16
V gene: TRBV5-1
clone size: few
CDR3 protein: CASSVSGQAGTDTQYF
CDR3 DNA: TGCGCCAGCAGCGTATCGGGACAGGCAGGCACAGATACGCAGTATTTT

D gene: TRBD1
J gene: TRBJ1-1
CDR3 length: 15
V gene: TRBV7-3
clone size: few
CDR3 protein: CASSSGTGGQAEAFF
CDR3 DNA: TGTGCCAGCAGCTCCGGGACAGGGGGCCAGGCTGAAGCTTTCTTT

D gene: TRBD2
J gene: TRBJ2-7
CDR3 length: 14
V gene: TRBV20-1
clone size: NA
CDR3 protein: CSASRTSGRNEQYF
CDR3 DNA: TGCAGTGCTAGTCGGACTAGCGGGAGAAACGAGCAGTACTTC

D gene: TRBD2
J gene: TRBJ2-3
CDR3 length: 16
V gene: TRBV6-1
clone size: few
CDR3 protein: CASSEGASGDTDTQYF
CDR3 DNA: TGTGCCAGCAGTGAAGGGGCTAGCGGAGACACAGATACGCAGTATTTT

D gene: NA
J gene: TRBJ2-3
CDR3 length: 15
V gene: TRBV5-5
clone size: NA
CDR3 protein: CASSFLGGEADTQYF
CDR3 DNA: TGTGCCAGCAGCTTCTTAGGGGGTGAGGCAGATACGCAGTATTTT

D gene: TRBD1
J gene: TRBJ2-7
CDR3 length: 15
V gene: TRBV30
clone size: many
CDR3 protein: CAWRPRAGGRDEQYF
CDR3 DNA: TGTGCCTGGAGGCCAAGGGCAGGGGGAAGAGACGAGCAGTACTTC

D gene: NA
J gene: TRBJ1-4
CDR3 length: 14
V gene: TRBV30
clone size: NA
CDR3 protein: CAGFSGVLREKLFF
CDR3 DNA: TGTGCCGGGTTCTCAGGGGTGCTGCGCGAAAAACTGTTTTTT

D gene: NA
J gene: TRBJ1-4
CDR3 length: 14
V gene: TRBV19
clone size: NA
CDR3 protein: CASSPTATNEKLFF
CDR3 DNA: TGTGCCAGTAGCCCGACAGCGACTAATGAAAAACTGTTTTTT

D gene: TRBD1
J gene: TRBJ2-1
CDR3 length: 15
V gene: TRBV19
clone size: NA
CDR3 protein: CASSTAGGTNNEQFF
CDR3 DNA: TGTGCCAGTAGTACCGCAGGGGGCACCAACAATGAGCAGTTCTTC

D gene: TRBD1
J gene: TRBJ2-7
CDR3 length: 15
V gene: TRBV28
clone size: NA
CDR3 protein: CASTSPAGQGSEQYF
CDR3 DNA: TGTGCCAGCACCTCTCCAGCGGGACAGGGAAGCGAGCAGTACTTC

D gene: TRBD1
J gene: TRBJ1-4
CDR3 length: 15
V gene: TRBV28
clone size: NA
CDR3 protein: CASSSLRDRGEKLFF
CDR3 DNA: TGTGCCAGCAGTTCACTCCGGGACAGGGGGGAAAAACTGTTTTTT

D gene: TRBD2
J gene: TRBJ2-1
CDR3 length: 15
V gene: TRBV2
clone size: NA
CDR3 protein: CASRLADGTYNEQFF
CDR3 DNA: TGTGCCAGCAGACTAGCGGATGGGACCTACAATGAGCAGTTCTTC

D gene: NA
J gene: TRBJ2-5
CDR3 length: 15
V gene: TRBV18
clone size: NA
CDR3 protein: CASSPNGGQGETQYF
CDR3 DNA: TGTGCCAGCTCACCAAACGGGGGGCAAGGAGAGACCCAGTACTTC

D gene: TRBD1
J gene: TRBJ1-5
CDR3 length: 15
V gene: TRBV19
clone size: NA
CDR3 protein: CASSIRTGGHQPQHF
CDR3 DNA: TGTGCCAGTAGTATCCGAACAGGGGGCCATCAGCCCCAGCATTTT

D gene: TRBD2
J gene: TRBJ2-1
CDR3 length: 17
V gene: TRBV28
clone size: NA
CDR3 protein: CASSIRTSGRGYNEQFF
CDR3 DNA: TGTGCCAGCAGTATACGAACTAGCGGGAGGGGGTACAATGAGCAGTTCTTC

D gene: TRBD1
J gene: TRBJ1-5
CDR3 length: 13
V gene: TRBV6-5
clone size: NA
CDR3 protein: CARADRADQPQHF
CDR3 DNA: TGTGCCAGGGCGGACAGGGCAGATCAGCCCCAGCATTTT

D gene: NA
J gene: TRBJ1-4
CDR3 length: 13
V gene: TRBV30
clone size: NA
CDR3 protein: CAWSATGPEKLFF
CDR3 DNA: TGTGCCTGGAGTGCCACAGGCCCAGAAAAACTGTTTTTT

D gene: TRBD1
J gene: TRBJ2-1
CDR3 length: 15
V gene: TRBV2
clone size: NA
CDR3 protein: CASTSGTGSYNEQFF
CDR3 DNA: TGTGCCAGCACCTCGGGGACAGGGTCCTACAATGAGCAGTTCTTC

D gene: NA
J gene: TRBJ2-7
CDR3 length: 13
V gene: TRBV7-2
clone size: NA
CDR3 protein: CASSSRGLGAQYF
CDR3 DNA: TGTGCCAGCAGCTCCCGTGGACTGGGCGCGCAGTACTTC

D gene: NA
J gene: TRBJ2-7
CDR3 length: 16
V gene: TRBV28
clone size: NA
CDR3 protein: CASRNFGPSLPYEQYF
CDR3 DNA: TGTGCCAGCCGCAATTTTGGGCCATCATTGCCCTACGAGCAGTACTTC

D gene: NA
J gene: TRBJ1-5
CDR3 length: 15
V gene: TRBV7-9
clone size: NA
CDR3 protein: CASTLAGGVDQPQHF
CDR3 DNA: TGTGCCAGCACCCTCGCGGGGGGGGTAGACCAGCCCCAGCATTTT

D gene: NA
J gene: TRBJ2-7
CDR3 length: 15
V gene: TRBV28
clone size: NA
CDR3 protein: CASSFPLVNPYEQYF
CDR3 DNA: TGTGCCAGCAGTTTCCCTCTTGTAAATCCCTACGAGCAGTACTTC

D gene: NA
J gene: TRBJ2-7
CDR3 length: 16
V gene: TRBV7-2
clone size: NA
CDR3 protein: CASSLAGSAGAYEQYF
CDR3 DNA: TGTGCCAGCAGCTTAGCTGGGTCGGCAGGGGCCTACGAGCAGTACTTC

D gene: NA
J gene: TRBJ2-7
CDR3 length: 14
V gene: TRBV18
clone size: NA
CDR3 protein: CASSPPPGSEEQYF
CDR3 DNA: TGTGCCAGCTCACCACCGCCAGGGTCGGAAGAGCAGTACTTC

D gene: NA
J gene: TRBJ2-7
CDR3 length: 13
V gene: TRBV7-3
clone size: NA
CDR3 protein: CASSLGGGFEQYF
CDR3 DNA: TGTGCCAGCAGCTTAGGTGGGGGGTTCGAGCAGTACTTC

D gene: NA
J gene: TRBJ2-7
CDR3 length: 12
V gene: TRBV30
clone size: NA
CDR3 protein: CAWSVQGVEQYF
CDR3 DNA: TGTGCCTGGAGTGTACAGGGTGTAGAGCAGTACTTC